The following is a TCR beta chain sequence with its context. This CDR3 region has 18 residues. The record originates from a study of control samples from healthy donors and cancer patients. Libraries were prepared by immunoSEQ multiplex PCR; TCRdb keeps only in-frame clonotypes and omits some of them. The sample holds about 140,000 clones; approximately 92% are singletons and the top ten take approximately 3.4%. The TCR originated in a man aged 25-40 years in good health. The sequenced sample consisted of blood. The chain uses TRBV21-1 and TRBJ2-2. TRBV21-1 is recorded as a pseudogene. The CDR3 DNA reads TGTGCCAGCAGCAAAGATACAGGGAGGATTGGTCTATGCGGGGAGCTGTTTTTT. This gives the protein CASSKDTGRIGLCGELFF.